The rows below give T cell receptor beta chains drawn from one sample of a study of blood T cell repertoires in COVID-19. The table came from immunoSEQ multiplex PCR; TCRdb's copy has only in-frame clones and leaves some out. The table records approximately 100,000 clones, 85% of them present only once. Sequenced sample: peripheral blood. These receptors came from an older woman with active or convalescent COVID-19. Both conserved end residues are part of each CDR3. The order of the fields is V gene, CDR3 protein.

v_gene: TRBV4-1
CDR3aa: CASSLTSGVSYEQYF

v_gene: TRBV27
CDR3aa: CASKRGPNTGELFF

v_gene: TRBV3-1/TRBV3-2
CDR3aa: CASSQGDEQYF

v_gene: TRBV5-8
CDR3aa: CASSPRQGPFLNYNEQFF

v_gene: TRBV2
CDR3aa: CASTTTSGNTIYF

v_gene: TRBV5-5
CDR3aa: CASSLTPGEAFF

v_gene: TRBV28
CDR3aa: CASSLGVSGIYEQYF

v_gene: TRBV24-1
CDR3aa: CATSDPGEEAEQYF

v_gene: TRBV7-9
CDR3aa: CASGREVAYEQYF

v_gene: TRBV18
CDR3aa: CASSLLAGGNHEQYF

v_gene: TRBV5-6
CDR3aa: CASSFGLENQPQHF

v_gene: TRBV24-1
CDR3aa: CATSDLSGSLGGTDTQYF

v_gene: TRBV5-5
CDR3aa: CASSLGWDTSYEQYF

v_gene: TRBV30
CDR3aa: CAWDRHNEQFF

v_gene: TRBV6-5
CDR3aa: CASRKRGSNEKLFF

v_gene: TRBV27
CDR3aa: CASSLSGGSLYEQYF

v_gene: TRBV9
CDR3aa: CASSAIGTSGETQYF

v_gene: TRBV5-1
CDR3aa: CASSSGDMQNPYNSPLHF

v_gene: TRBV7-2
CDR3aa: CASSFGLAGVDTQYF

v_gene: TRBV25-1
CDR3aa: CASLPTGELFF

v_gene: TRBV12-5
CDR3aa: CASGLVQDTVLETQYF

v_gene: TRBV5-1
CDR3aa: CASSFRTGFGTDTQYF

v_gene: TRBV2
CDR3aa: CASSAAVNSPLHF

v_gene: TRBV28
CDR3aa: CASSFPDISEKLFF

v_gene: TRBV4-3
CDR3aa: CASSQDGTLAGESTDTQYF

v_gene: TRBV4-1
CDR3aa: CASSQATGETYNEQFF

v_gene: TRBV24-1
CDR3aa: CATSDPGSGANVLTF

v_gene: TRBV7-9
CDR3aa: CASSSPPLAGDAYEQYF

v_gene: TRBV5-6
CDR3aa: CASSMTGALNTEAFF

v_gene: TRBV5-4
CDR3aa: CASAKRGGDNEQFF

v_gene: TRBV5-1
CDR3aa: CASSLEGGTDTQYF

v_gene: TRBV4-2
CDR3aa: CASSQVAGGVVDTQYF

v_gene: TRBV30
CDR3aa: CAWSTPGQGHQPQHF

v_gene: TRBV10-1
CDR3aa: CASSQGNTGELFF

v_gene: TRBV4-3
CDR3aa: CASSQALYSGNTIYF

v_gene: TRBV7-9
CDR3aa: CASSPGQHSYEQYF

v_gene: TRBV27
CDR3aa: CASSLWGGSSYGYTF

v_gene: TRBV7-9
CDR3aa: CASSLSGSGRGEQFF

v_gene: TRBV7-3
CDR3aa: CASSFDRVGTGELFF

v_gene: TRBV5-1
CDR3aa: CASSLSAGMNTEAFF